This T cell receptor beta chain derives from a study of regulatory T cells in long-lasting Graves disease (dated by TCRdb to the early 2020s). As for the study more broadly: In the newly diagnosed Graves' disease group, patients had been taking antithyroid drugs for less than 3 months. Persistent Graves' disease patients were compared with newly diagnosed Graves' disease patients by peripheral blood TCR sequencing and RNA sequencing. The study was registered as a clinical trial and conducted in China. A total of around 35 samples underwent TCR sequencing: about 13 from persistent and approximately 20 from newly diagnosed Graves' disease patients.

The library was generated by multiplex PCR. TCRdb shows the sequencer as Illumina HiSeq 4000. CDR3 regions were amplified by Arm-PCR with iRepertoire HTBI primers to construct TCR beta libraries. PCR products were gel purified before sequencing. Turning to the authors' computational methods: Across samples, fewer than 70 TRBV and approximately 15 TRBJ segments were identified and used for gene usage analysis of CDR3 amino acid clonotypes. COPE and FqMerger were used to merge the filtered high-quality paired reads into contigs. BLAST was used to align contigs to IMGT TRBV, TRBD and TRBJ reference genes, with CDR3 defined following IMGT. Any clonotype with a frequency above 0.1% was classified as a highly expanded clone. Shannon entropy was used to measure repertoire diversity, and the Gini coefficient was used to measure V-J evenness. Public clonotypes were defined as clonotypes shared by more than one individual. Through fastp at Q25 and MiXCR, TCRdb rebuilt clones from the public reads, retaining in-frame beta chains. Every entry covers one CDR3 protein and lists the most common genes and DNA from its rows. TCRdb, not the original authors, processed these V and J calls. In this sample the table shows 350,000 to 450,000 distinct CDR3 sequences, approximately 15% of which occur a single time. Clones ranked in the top ten supply about 7.8% of the sample.

The sample's time point label is to be understood as: newly diagnosed GD, antithyroid drugs for less than 3 months. For both TCR sequencing and RNA sequencing, RNA was extracted from PBMCs using TRIzol. Graves' disease was diagnosed according to American Thyroid Association guidelines. The patients came from an endocrinology department in Xi'an, China. Each patient gave approximately 10 milliliters of peripheral blood, collected in an EDTA anticoagulant tube. Ficoll Paque Plus density gradient separation was used to isolate PBMCs, and no further T cell sorting was performed. RNA quality was checked with an Agilent 2100 Bioanalyzer and agarose gel, and concentration with a NanoDrop 2000. Points the paper makes about the study in general: The authors acknowledged the small sample size as a limitation that may reduce accuracy. Sequencing and analysis were restricted to the TCR beta chain. Compared with newly diagnosed patients, persistent Graves' disease patients had lower TCR Shannon entropy and fewer highly expanded clones, which suggests clonal expansion. Persistent patients shared more public clonotypes among themselves (approximately 2,500) than newly diagnosed patients did (about 970). TRBV28, TRBJ1-2 and TRBJ2-5 were preferentially used in persistent disease, while TRBV20-1 and TRBJ2-1 were favored in newly diagnosed disease. Because the primary lesion, thyroid tissue, could not be accessed, the study looked at peripheral blood alone.

This clonotype was counted at least ten times. What antigen it recognizes has not been identified. Base-call qualities are not available, and no considerably larger clone is one nucleotide away. The germline V gene gives CDR1 as SGHAT and CDR2 as FQNNGV. The CDR3, from cysteine to phenylalanine, totals 14 residues. Only CDR3 DNA remains: 42 bases, in frame from the first base. Trimming removed 3 bases from V and 8 bases from J, leaving 13 bases between the germline ends. This sample was also put to use in a study of T cells in Graves' hyperthyroidism and ophthalmopathy. As that second paper reports: A patient counted as having stable Graves' hyperthyroidism if no progression to ophthalmopathy occurred over 18 months of follow-up. The hyperthyroidism patients were between 18 and 65 years old and newly diagnosed, with a disease duration of less than 2 months. Exclusion was applied to patients with uncontrolled infections, other autoimmune diseases, pregnancy or lactation. Clinical symptoms, serum thyroxine and TRAb, thyroid ultrasound, and orbital computed tomography formed the basis for the diagnoses. A first-round RT-PCR of the TCR CDR3 used the HTBI primer set with the Qiagen OneStep RT-PCR kit. Most expanded thyroid clonotypes (frequency above 0.001) were also detected in blood, suggesting blood repertoires may reflect thyroid immune responses. A model built on a 13 V-J signature distinguished ophthalmopathy from stable hyperthyroidism, reaching about 88% sensitivity and 81.08% specificity in cross-validation and 80%/75% in testing. In validation, the model predicted progression to ophthalmopathy with 55% to 71% sensitivity and over 72% specificity, a median of 6.5 months before onset. To identify TCR V-J signatures that set the groups apart, the researchers used a discovery cohort of 100 patients, made up of under 45 with Graves' ophthalmopathy and some 60 with stable Graves' hyperthyroidism. Whether ophthalmopathy could be predicted prospectively was tested in an independent validation cohort made up of 18 to 20 hyperthyroidism patients plus 17 patients who later progressed to ophthalmopathy. The 95 to 100 discovery patients were randomly divided into training and test sets at a 7:3 ratio. Thyroid tissue and blood T-cell repertoires from roughly six Graves' hyperthyroidism patients were also compared in the study. Following sampling, methimazole starting at 30 mg daily was given to hyperthyroidism patients, and high-dose intravenous methylprednisolone was given to ophthalmopathy patients. Libraries were constructed in a second round of multiplex PCR, after which size selection and purification were carried out. The libraries were sequenced on an Illumina HiSeq2000 using paired-end 100 bp reads. SOAPnuke was used to process the raw data, throwing out any read that contained adapters or uncalled bases, had a mean Phred below 15, or lacked an exact constant-primer or identifier match. High-quality paired reads were merged with COPE v1.2.5, and unique nucleotide sequences were defined as clonotypes. MiTCR v1.1 was used to align clonotypes to the IMGT TRBV, TRBD and TRBJ reference segments. Only V-J combinations with frequency above 0.0001, covering 99.2% of repertoires, were analysed. The TCS score was defined as the ratio of F50 (clonal expansion) to E x V (chaos), calculated using BLOSUM62-based TCRdist between CDR3 peptides within each V-J. Welch's t-statistics and random forest reduced around 520 V-J features to under 15, which were used in a naive Bayes classifier (R e1071). Sample size was not statistically predetermined, and investigators were not blinded to group allocation. TCR Vbeta CDR3 sequencing of 120 to 150 peripheral blood samples (over 40 ophthalmopathy, about 80 hyperthyroidism and 17 progressor patients) is reported in the paper.

The source material was peripheral blood mononuclear cells (PBMCs), sampled at new diagnosis, from a patient treated with antithyroid drugs. The chain is assembled from TRBV11-2 and TRBJ1-4, with TRBD1 perhaps the D gene, on 5 matching bases. This TCR derives from a woman aged 40 to 50 with Graves disease. Donor details come from another sample of the same person, matched by shared clones. The CDR3 has the sequence CASSFFRAGEKLFF. In nucleotides, the sequence is TGTGCCAGCAGCTTTTTCAGGGCCGGAGAAAAACTGTTTTTT.